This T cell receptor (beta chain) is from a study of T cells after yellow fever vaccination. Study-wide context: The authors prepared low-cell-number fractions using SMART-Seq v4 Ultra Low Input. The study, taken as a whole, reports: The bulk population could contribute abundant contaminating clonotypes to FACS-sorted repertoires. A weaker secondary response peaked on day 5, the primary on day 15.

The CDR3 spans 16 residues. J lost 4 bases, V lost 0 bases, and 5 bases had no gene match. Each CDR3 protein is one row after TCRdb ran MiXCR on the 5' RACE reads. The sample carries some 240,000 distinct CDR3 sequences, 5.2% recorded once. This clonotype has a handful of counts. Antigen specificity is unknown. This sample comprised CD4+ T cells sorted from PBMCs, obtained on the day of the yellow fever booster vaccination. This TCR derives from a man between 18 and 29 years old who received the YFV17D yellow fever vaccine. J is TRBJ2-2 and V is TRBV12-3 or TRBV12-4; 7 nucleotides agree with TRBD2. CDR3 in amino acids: CASSLAGGLVTGELFF. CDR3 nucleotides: TGTGCCAGCAGTTTAGCCGGGGGGTTGGTCACCGGGGAGCTGTTTTTT.